The following is a T cell receptor (beta chain) sequence with its context. Its antigen is not known. Total RNA (around 500 ng) served as template for TCR beta cDNA synthesis primed by a constant-region primer. Researchers made the TCR beta libraries by running three nested multiplex PCR rounds with slightly modified ARM-PCR. Primers for the first two PCR rounds were TRBV1-TRBV30 forward primers and a C-beta reverse primer (about 11 cycles per round). TCRdb reprocessed the multiplex PCR reads with MiXCR, giving one entry per CDR3 protein. The sample records approximately 330,000 distinct CDR3 sequences, 65% being singletons. Blood RNA originated from unsorted whole blood, with germline DNA additionally extracted. Chronic HBV infection affected patients, none of whom had received treatment. Before surgery, approximately 4 milliliters of EDTA blood were taken. V shed 4 bases and J 3 bases; nucleotides not matched to a gene: 6. CDR3 length: 15 residues. The germline V gene encodes CDR1 SGHNT and CDR2 YYREEE (reference sequence).

The entry originates in a study of tumor-infiltrating lymphocytes in primary liver carcinoma. Turning to the study itself: Samples produced roughly 3.65 to 7.5 million productive TCRbeta reads, comparable across tissue types.

Study results and caveats: Tumor-adjacent and tumor-blood pairs shared less of their repertoires than tumor region pairs shared.

The chain joins TRBV5-4 to TRBJ1-3; 8 bases are a match to TRBD1. Sequenced: peripheral blood. This receptor was obtained from a man aged 35 to 55 with primary liver carcinoma and hepatitis B virus infection. DNA of the CDR3: TGTGCCAGCAGCGCAATCGGGACAGGTGGAAACACCATATATTTT. This encodes CASSAIGTGGNTIYF.